This T cell receptor beta chain was recorded in a study of blood T cell repertoires in COVID-19. About the research overall: COVID-19 samples from acute and convalescent phases originated in the United States, Italy and Spain. Sources were T cells, B-cell-depleted T cells, or PBMCs; the material itself was cDNA or gDNA.

Source study methods: The authors estimated nucleated cell counts from reference gene primer amplification. TCRdb's table, derived via immunoSEQ multiplex PCR, lists solely in-frame clones and lacks some. For V, J and clone size, that table is used; D and trimming come from the DNA. The sample lists roughly 63,000 clones; around 79% were seen once. Germline V gene data show CDR1 as SGHTA and CDR2 as FQGTGA. The CDR3 runs 13 residues. V was pared by 4 bases and J by 0 bases, with 6 bases between. V and J are TRBV7-3 and TRBJ2-5; D is unclear. The specimen was peripheral blood. This receptor was identified in a human donor in a cohort sampled during active COVID-19. The CDR3 here is CASSSSYQETQYF. The CDR3 bases are TGTGCCAGCAGCTCGAGCTACCAAGAGACCCAGTACTTC. The entire variable domain, with the rest obtained from reference TRBV7-3 and TRBJ2-5, is as follows: GAGVSQTPSNKVTEKGKYVELRCDPISGHTALYWYRQSLGQGPEFLIYFQGTGAADDSGLPNDRFFAVRPEGSVSTLKIQRTERGDSAVYLCASSSSYQETQYFGPGTRLLVL.